Presented here are 8 T cell receptor beta chains from one specimen sequenced in a study of T cell responses to AZD1222 COVID-19 vaccine. Data came from immunoSEQ multiplex PCR; TCRdb stores just in-frame clones and leaves some out. Of around 100,000 clones listed, 70% to 90% are singletons. This specimen consisted of peripheral blood, obtained 28 days after the second AZD1222 dose. The receptors shown here come from an adult who received the AZD1222 COVID-19 vaccine.

V gene TRBV7-9 combines with J gene TRBJ1-4; the match to TRBD1 covers 9 bases. Trimming took 7 bases from V and 8 from J; bases not matched to a gene: 11. Germline V gene data show CDR1 as SEHNR and CDR2 as FQNEAQ (reference sequence). The CDR3 has 15 amino acids. CDR3 coding DNA: TGTGCCAGCATCCGTTCCGGGACAGGGCGAGAAAAACTGTTTTTT. Translated, it gives CASIRSGTGREKLFF.

This chain joins TRBV6-5 and TRBJ2-7; D perhaps matches TRBD2 (6 bases). CDR3 length: 15 amino acids. Trimming pared 6 bases from V and 1 base from J, leaving 16 bases between. The germline V gene has CDR1 MNHEY and CDR2 SVGAGI. The CDR3 protein is CASRTVPSVSYEQYF. CDR3 bases: TGTGCCAGCAGGACAGTTCCTAGCGTATCCTACGAGCAGTACTTC.

The J gene is TRBJ2-7, the V gene TRBV27, with D tentatively TRBD1 (5 bases). Germline-derived CDR1 and CDR2 are MNHEY and SMNVEV (reference sequence). This CDR3 contains 14 residues. V lost 0 bases and J 3 bases, leaving 9 bases between the germline ends. In nucleotides, the CDR3 is TGTGCCAGCAGTTTATCGCGGACAAGCTACGAGCAGTACTTC. Protein: CASSLSRTSYEQYF.

CDR3 DNA sequence: TGTGCCAGCAGTTACCGGGACAGAGAGACCTACGAGCAGTACTTC. It yields the protein CASSYRDRETYEQYF. V and J are TRBV6-2 or TRBV6-3 and TRBJ2-7; 7 nucleotides agree with TRBD1. CDR1 MNHEY and CDR2 SVGEGT come from the germline V gene. With V trimmed by 2 bases and J by 2 bases, 6 bases remained unmatched. This CDR3 spans 15 amino acids.

This clone was recorded once. The CDR3 DNA follows: TGTGCCAGCAGTTTATTTCAGACTAGCGGGACCCTCAATGAGCAGTTCTTC. Residues: CASSLFQTSGTLNEQFF. The chain uses TRBV27 and TRBJ2-1; 11 bases line up with TRBD2. The CDR3 consists of 17 residues. The V segment lost 1 base and the J segment 6 bases; nucleotides outside the gene matches: 8. Germline V gives CDR1 MNHEY, CDR2 SMNVEV (reference sequence).

The rearrangement links TRBV5-1 to TRBJ1-4, with 9 bases fitting TRBD1. The CDR3 sequence is 15 residues long. The germline CDR1 and CDR2 sequences are SGHRS and YFSETQ. V gave up 1 base and J gave up 8 bases; unmatched junction bases: 6. The CDR3 bases are TGCGCCAGCAGCTTGCTGGGACAGGGAGGAGAAAAACTGTTTTTT. It codes for CASSLLGQGGEKLFF.

This chain uses TRBV7-8 with TRBJ1-2; D gene uncertain. Germline loops: CDR1 SGHVS, CDR2 FQNEAQ. The CDR3 contains 14 residues. Trimming left V 1 base short and J 2 bases short, with 8 bases between. The CDR3 sequence: CASSLGKSNYGYTF. CDR3 DNA sequence: TGTGCCAGCAGCTTAGGAAAGTCGAACTATGGCTACACCTTC.

This clone is classed as medium-sized (0.01 to 0.1%). The V gene is TRBV7-6, the J gene TRBJ2-1; D is ambiguous. The germline V gene has CDR1 SGHVS and CDR2 FNYEAQ. V was clipped by 4 bases and J by 0 bases, with 16 bases between them. The CDR3 consists of 17 residues. CDR3 sequence (DNA): TGTGCCAGCAGCTCCTTGGGCGATACTGGCTCCTACAATGAGCAGTTCTTC. Protein sequence: CASSSLGDTGSYNEQFF.